These 23 T cell receptor beta chains were all obtained from the same sample, sequenced in a study of T cell repertoires in cytomegalovirus infection. One entry per CDR3 protein, called by TCRdb with MiXCR from the reads. The table lists fewer than 350,000 distinct CDR3 sequences, roughly a sixth of them singletons. The sample taken for sequencing was PBMCs. Receptors were obtained from a human donor in good health (CMV status not recorded). Some clones in this sample may be carry-over from other donors' samples.

V gene TRBV18 combines with J gene TRBJ2-6, with D unclear. This CDR3 is 18 amino acids long. Germline CDR1 is KGHSH and CDR2 is LQKENI. Trimming left V 5 bases short and J 0 bases short, with 17 bases between. The CDR3 bases are TGTGCCAGCTCATGGTACGGCAGGTCTGGCTCTGGGGCCAACGTCCTGACTTTC. Its translation: CASSWYGRSGSGANVLTF.

The chain has TRBV20-1 and TRBJ2-5; no definite D call. The CDR3 has 14 residues. Trimming pared 0 bases from V and 2 bases from J, leaving 10 bases between. The germline CDR1 and CDR2 sequences are DFQATT and SNEGSKA (reference sequence). CDR3 bases: TGCAGTGCTAGAGATTTCAGGACGCAAGAGACCCAGTACTTC. It codes for CSARDFRTQETQYF.

The chain couples TRBV20-1 to TRBJ2-7; 10 bases map to TRBD1. Trimming cost V 5 bases and J 10 bases; bases outside gene matches: 14. The CDR3 runs 14 residues. CDR1 and CDR2 from the germline V gene are DFQATT and SNEGSKA (reference sequence). CDR3 nucleotide sequence: TGCAGTGCTCCATCCCCCGGGACAGGGGAAGTTCAGTACTTC. Translated: CSAPSPGTGEVQYF.

Many counts were recorded for this clonotype. The chain uses TRBV7-2 and TRBJ2-1; TRBD2 aligns across 11 bases. Trimming cost V 2 bases and J 9 bases; bases outside gene matches: 9. The CDR3 has 16 amino acids. CDR1 SGHTA and CDR2 FQGNSA come from the germline V gene. The CDR3 region is CASSLSGSGGAIEQFF. The CDR3 nucleotides are TGTGCCAGCAGCTTAAGTGGTAGCGGGGGGGCTATTGAGCAGTTCTTC.

In its sample, this clonotype was seen many times. The chain couples TRBV28 to TRBJ1-5; D ambiguous. Germline V gene data show CDR1 as MDHEN and CDR2 as SYDVKM. The V end lost 5 bases, the J end lost 5 bases, and 10 bases lay between the germline ends. The CDR3 is 13 residues long. The CDR3 reads CASSQDGYQPQHF. CDR3 nucleotides: TGTGCCAGCAGTCAGGACGGATATCAGCCCCAGCATTTT.

This clonotype was counted ten times or more. The chain uses TRBV7-2 and TRBJ2-7; TRBD1 agrees at 11 bases. The germline gives CDR1 SGHTA, CDR2 FQGNSA. CDR3 length: 14 amino acids. Unmatched junction bases numbered 6, after V lost 5 bases and J lost 6 bases. As DNA, the CDR3 is TGTGCCAGCAGCGGGACAGGGGGTTTTGGCGAGCAGTACTTC. It yields the protein CASSGTGGFGEQYF.

The V gene is TRBV6-5, the J gene TRBJ2-7; D remains unclear. The V end lost 5 bases, the J end lost 3 bases, and 11 bases lay between the germline ends. The CDR3 runs to 13 residues. CDR1 is MNHEY, CDR2 SVGAGI, per germline. CDR3 in amino acids: CASSIPGLYEQYF. The CDR3 DNA is TGTGCCAGCAGTATCCCCGGCCTCTACGAGCAGTACTTC.

The chain combines TRBV5-4 with TRBJ2-2; 10 bases are shared with TRBD1. This CDR3 region has 17 residues. V lost 4 bases to trimming and J lost 4 bases; unmatched junction nucleotides: 10. Germline V gene data show CDR1 as SGHNT and CDR2 as YYREEE (reference sequence). CDR3 in amino acids: CASSLPGQGSSTGELFF. DNA for the CDR3: TGTGCCAGCAGCCTGCCGGGACAGGGGTCGAGCACCGGGGAGCTGTTTTTT. The variable domain in full, with the rest retrieved from reference TRBV5-4 and TRBJ2-2, is ETGVTQSPTHLIKTRGQQVTLRCSSQSGHNTVSWYQQALGQGPQFIFQYYREEENGRGNFPPRFSGLQFPNYSSELNVNALELDDSALYLCASSLPGQGSSTGELFFGEGSRLTVL.

Only a few counts were recorded for this clonotype. The chain is built from TRBV10-3 and TRBJ2-3; 7 bases map to TRBD2. The CDR3 has 14 residues. Germline CDR1 reads ENHRY; CDR2 reads SYGVKD. V dropped 10 bases and J dropped 2; count of bases not matched to a gene: 9. CDR3 in amino acids: CATSGAGVTDTQYF. The CDR3 bases are TGTGCCACGTCCGGGGCGGGGGTCACAGATACGCAGTATTTT.

This clonotype has more than one count but fewer than ten. The V gene is TRBV7-9, the J gene TRBJ1-4; TRBD1 might be the D (6 bases). Germline CDR1 SEHNR, CDR2 FQNEAQ (reference sequence). The ends were cut back, 7 bases at V and 6 bases at J, with 18 bases in the middle. The CDR3 is 15 residues long. CDR3 region: CASTQVGTSHEKLFF. The CDR3 region has the DNA TGTGCCAGCACCCAAGTCGGGACAAGTCATGAAAAACTGTTTTTT.

This clonotype was counted between two and nine times. The chain links TRBV7-3 to TRBJ2-1; 11 bases map to TRBD2. V was clipped by 3 bases and J by 4 bases; unmatched bases: 5. Germline V gene sequence: CDR1 SGHTA, CDR2 FQGTGA. The CDR3 sequence is 16 residues long. DNA of the CDR3: TGTGCCAGCAGCTTTCCCGGGACTAGCGGATACAATGAGCAGTTCTTC. Translation: CASSFPGTSGYNEQFF.

The rearrangement joins TRBV5-1 to TRBJ2-6, with 7 positions matching TRBD2. The ends lost 4 bases at V and 2 bases at J; junction bases unmatched: 6. From germline, CDR1 is SGHRS and CDR2 YFSETQ. This CDR3 has 16 amino acids. CDR3 sequence (DNA): TGCGCCAGCAGCACCATTGGGGGGGCTGGGGCCAACGTCCTGACTTTC. Translated, it gives CASSTIGGAGANVLTF.

About this clonotype: A much larger clone is a single base away; this may be a read error. The chain employs TRBV12-3 or TRBV12-4 and TRBJ1-1; 8 bases align to TRBD1. The CDR3 is made up of 15 amino acids. V trimming: 4 bases; J trimming: 5 bases; junction bases outside the gene matches: 9. CDR3: CASSSHSGGGTEAFF. CDR3 DNA: TGTGCCAGCAGTTCGCACTCAGGGGGCGGAACTGAAGCTTTCTTT.

This clonotype was recorded many times. The chain is built from TRBV12-3 or TRBV12-4 and TRBJ2-1, with D possibly being TRBD2 (7 bases). Trimming cost V 7 bases and J 0 bases, with 28 bases left between them. The CDR3 has 20 amino acids. The DNA for the CDR3 is TGTGCCAGCACCCCGAGGGGGGGAGTATCTCTTGTTTCCTCCTACAATGAGCAGTTCTTC. It codes for CASTPRGGVSLVSSYNEQFF.

This clonotype was seen a handful of times. V is TRBV10-3 and J is TRBJ1-2; D is perhaps TRBD1 (5 bases). CDR1 and CDR2 (germline): ENHRY, SYGVKD. Trimming shortened V by 0 bases and J by 4 bases, and 9 bases separated the two germline ends. CDR3 length equals 14 residues. CDR3 sequence (DNA): TGTGCCATCAGTGAGTCTGTCGGGGGCTATGGCTACACCTTC. This encodes CAISESVGGYGYTF.

The sample holds many counts of this clonotype. J is TRBJ2-3 and V is TRBV28; D gene uncertain. Per germline, CDR1 MDHEN and CDR2 SYDVKM. The CDR3 length is 13 residues. The ends were cut back, 5 bases at V and 4 bases at J, with 10 bases in the middle. The CDR3 reads CASSTSWADTQYF. CDR3 nucleotide sequence: TGTGCCAGCAGTACCAGTTGGGCAGATACGCAGTATTTT.

This clonotype has just one count. CDR3 sequence (DNA): TGCAGTGCAACTAGCGGGGGTGGGGAGACCCAGTACTTC. Translation: CSATSGGGETQYF. This chain connects TRBV20-1 to TRBJ2-5; 11 bases line up with TRBD2. This CDR3 is 13 amino acids long. J gave up 5 bases and V 6 bases, and 5 bases lay outside the gene matches. The germline V gene encodes CDR1 DFQATT and CDR2 SNEGSKA (reference sequence).

The rearrangement joins TRBV12-3 or TRBV12-4 to TRBJ2-6; D remains ambiguous. The ends were cut back, 8 bases at V and 2 bases at J, with 7 bases in the middle. The CDR3 has 13 amino acids. CDR3: CASGVPGANVLTF. As DNA, the CDR3 is TGTGCCAGCGGCGTGCCTGGGGCCAACGTCCTGACTTTC.

Concerning this clonotype itself: The junction and the germline gene differ at one end; a read error may be behind it. V usage is TRBV5-3 and J usage is TRBJ1-1; D not certain. TRBV5-3 is an ORF; its function is uncertain. This CDR3 spans 14 amino acids. CDR3 DNA: TGTGCCAGCAGCTTGTCTCAAATAAGGACTGAAGCTTTCTTT. This translates into CASSLSQIRTEAFF.

Only a few counts were recorded for this clonotype. The rearrangement links TRBV19 to TRBJ1-6; D unresolved. Germline CDR1 LNHDA, CDR2 SQIVND (reference sequence). V lost 3 bases and J 6 bases, leaving 12 bases between the germline ends. This CDR3 region has 15 residues. CDR3 DNA sequence: TGTGCCAGTAGTATGGCGACGGCCCCTAATTCACCCCTCCACTTT. Amino acid sequence: CASSMATAPNSPLHF.

This clonotype was seen a handful of times. CDR3 in DNA: TGCGCCAGCAGCTTGGGTCCGACAGGGGAAGAGACCCAGTACTTC. The encoded protein is CASSLGPTGEETQYF. The chain recombines TRBV5-1 with TRBJ2-5; 8 positions agree with TRBD1. CDR3 length: 15 amino acids. The trim removed 0 bases at V and 3 bases at J, leaving 4 bases unmatched. Germline CDR1 SGHRS, CDR2 YFSETQ.

This chain joins TRBV20-1 and TRBJ1-1; D gene ambiguous. This CDR3 comprises 17 residues. CDR1 is DFQATT, CDR2 SNEGSKA, per germline (reference sequence). V was clipped by 4 bases and J by 0 bases, with 21 bases between them. CDR3 residues: CSATSPTRRIMNTEAFF. The CDR3, as DNA: TGCAGTGCTACCTCCCCGACACGGAGAATCATGAACACTGAAGCTTTCTTT.

This clonotype appeared a few times. V usage is TRBV12-3 or TRBV12-4 and J usage is TRBJ2-5; no clear D. This CDR3 is built from 12 residues. Trimming pared 4 bases from V and 5 bases from J, leaving 8 bases between. The CDR3 nucleotides read TGTGCCAGCAGTTGGGCTTGGGAGACCCAGTACTTC. Protein: CASSWAWETQYF.